A selection of T cell receptor beta chains follows, all from one sample in a study of T cells in Graves' hyperthyroidism and ophthalmopathy. Each CDR3 protein is one row after TCRdb ran MiXCR on the multiplex PCR reads. The data hold about 400,000 distinct CDR3 sequences, with 13% to 15% observed a single time. Source material: blood. Source of these receptors: a woman aged 30 to 39 with Graves' ophthalmopathy. The CDR3 runs from the conserved cysteine through the conserved F or W. Fields, in order: clone size, V gene, J gene, D gene, CDR3 protein, CDR3 DNA. D genes are given only for firm matches. Size values are once, few and many counts, or a class for expanded clones, and some rows have none.

>many|TRBV6-1|TRBJ2-2|TRBD1
CASSPTGGTSGELFF
TGTGCCAGCAGTCCGACAGGGGGCACCTCCGGGGAGCTGTTTTTT
>many|TRBV18|TRBJ1-5|-
CASSSLRATRSSNQPQHF
TGTGCCAGCTCATCTCTCCGGGCCACCCGGTCCAGCAATCAGCCCCAGCATTTT
>many|TRBV28|TRBJ1-5|-
CASSPHSGDNQPQHF
TGTGCCAGCAGTCCCCACAGTGGTGACAATCAGCCCCAGCATTTT
>-|TRBV20-1|TRBJ2-1|TRBD2
CSARDVSGSGYNEQFF
TGCAGTGCTAGAGATGTAAGCGGGAGTGGGTACAATGAGCAGTTCTTC
>many|TRBV6-2/TRBV6-3|TRBJ1-5|TRBD1
CASRYRGRAENQPQHF
TGTGCCAGCCGTTACAGGGGGCGTGCGGAAAATCAGCCCCAGCATTTT
>many|TRBV12-3/TRBV12-4|TRBJ2-6|-
CAVGANVLTF
TGTGCGGTAGGGGCCAACGTCCTGACTTTC
>many|TRBV30|TRBJ1-4|-
CAWSVGVSNEKLFF
TGTGCCTGGAGTGTTGGTGTTTCTAATGAAAAACTGTTTTTT
>many|TRBV27|TRBJ2-2|-
CASSRVNTGELFF
TGTGCCAGCAGCCGCGTCAACACCGGGGAGCTGTTTTTT
>many|TRBV5-1|TRBJ1-1|-
CASSGEGNTEAFF
TGTGCCAGCAGTGGGGAGGGGAACACTGAAGCTTTCTTT
>few|TRBV5-1|TRBJ1-4|-
CASSLSGAQEKLFF
TGCGCCAGCAGCTTGTCGGGGGCGCAAGAAAAACTGTTTTTT
>-|TRBV19|TRBJ1-1|-
CASNIRTEQAFF
TGTGCCAGTAACATCCGGACAGAACAAGCTTTCTTT
>-|TRBV20-1|TRBJ1-6|-
CSARDSLFYNSPLHF
TGCAGTGCTAGGGACAGTCTTTTCTATAATTCACCCCTCCACTTT
>many|TRBV28|TRBJ2-1|-
CASGEVKKGFF
TGTGCCAGCGGGGAAGTAAAAAAGGGGTTCTTC
>many|TRBV3-1|TRBJ2-3|TRBD2
CASSQDRVAGGWADTQYF
TGTGCCAGCAGCCAAGATAGGGTAGCGGGGGGGTGGGCAGATACGCAGTATTTT
>many|TRBV3-1|TRBJ1-3|-
CASRQGSASGNTIYF
TGTGCCAGCAGGCAAGGGTCTGCATCTGGAAACACCATATATTTT
>-|TRBV19|TRBJ1-5|-
CASSFIDSNQPQHF
TGTGCCAGTAGTTTTATCGACAGCAATCAGCCCCAGCATTTT
>-|TRBV28|TRBJ2-2|TRBD1
CASSPNRGQGVFSGELLF
TGTGCCAGCAGTCCTAATCGGGGACAGGGTGTTTTCAGCGGGGAGCTGCTTTTT
>many|TRBV3-1|TRBJ2-5|-
CASSHTAHQETQYF
TGTGCCAGCAGCCATACGGCCCACCAAGAGACCCAGTACTTC
>-|TRBV7-6|TRBJ2-7|-
CASSLTRSHEQYF
TGTGCCAGCAGCTTAACTAGGAGCCACGAGCAGTACTTC
>few|TRBV28|TRBJ1-4|-
CASSPPGDTSNEKLFF
TGTGCCAGCAGTCCTCCAGGGGATACAAGTAATGAAAAACTGTTTTTT
>few|TRBV27|TRBJ2-1|-
CASTSRTPYNEQSF
TGTGCCAGCACTTCGCGGACACCTTACAATGAGCAGTCCTTC
>-|TRBV29-1|TRBJ1-2|TRBD1
CSVETGGDGYTF
TGCAGCGTGGAAACAGGGGGCGACGGCTACACCTTC
>many|TRBV4-2|TRBJ2-7|TRBD1
CASSQEGQGAGEQYF
TGTGCCAGCAGCCAAGAGGGACAGGGGGCGGGGGAGCAGTACTTC
>many|TRBV27|TRBJ2-1|TRBD2
CASSSTSRNSYNEQFF
TGTGCCAGCAGTTCGACTAGCCGAAACTCCTACAATGAGCAGTTCTTC
>-|TRBV25-1|TRBJ2-1|TRBD2
CASTQTSGGDNEQFF
TGTGCCAGCACCCAGACTAGCGGGGGGGACAATGAGCAGTTCTTC
>-|TRBV6-1|TRBJ1-3|-
CASTGSTIPSGNTIYF
TGTGCCAGCACGGGGAGCACAATCCCCTCTGGAAACACCATATATTTT
>few|TRBV14|TRBJ1-4|-
CASSQGSGRTNEKLFF
TGTGCCAGCAGCCAAGGCTCGGGCAGAACTAATGAAAAACTGTTTTTT
>many|TRBV12-3/TRBV12-4|TRBJ2-3|-
CASSVGGGATDTQYF
TGTGCCAGCAGTGTGGGGGGGGGGGCCACAGATACGCAGTATTTT
>many|TRBV4-1|TRBJ2-1|-
CASSPSLSNNEQFF
TGCGCCAGCAGCCCCTCCTTAAGTAACAATGAGCAGTTCTTC
>many|TRBV7-2|TRBJ1-1|-
CASSLDAANTEAFF
TGTGCCAGCAGCTTAGACGCGGCGAACACTGAAGCTTTCTTT
>-|TRBV11-3|TRBJ2-3|-
CASNLPRDTQYF
TGTGCCAGCAACTTACCCAGGGACACGCAGTATTTT
>many|TRBV2|TRBJ1-2|-
CASSEVPGEEDYGYTF
TGTGCCAGCAGTGAAGTTCCAGGGGAAGAGGACTATGGCTACACCTTC
>many|TRBV18|TRBJ1-1|-
CASSPVVGTEAFF
TGTGCCAGCTCACCAGTGGTAGGCACTGAAGCTTTCTTT
>many|TRBV20-1|TRBJ2-2|-
CSARDSRRTGELFF
TGCAGTGCTAGAGATTCTAGACGGACCGGGGAGCTGTTTTTT
>many|TRBV10-2|TRBJ1-2|-
CASSDVVRLSFNYGYTF
TGCGCCAGCAGTGATGTTGTCAGGTTATCCTTTAACTATGGCTACACCTTC
>many|TRBV7-2|TRBJ1-5|-
CASSAFGSNQPQHF
TGTGCCAGCAGCGCGTTCGGCAGCAATCAGCCCCAGCATTTT
>many|TRBV28|TRBJ1-1|-
CASSQDSTEAFF
TGTGCCAGCAGCCAGGACAGCACTGAAGCTTTCTTT
>many|TRBV28|TRBJ2-6|TRBD1
CASSLWDSPTGANVLTF
TGTGCCAGCAGTCTCTGGGACAGCCCGACTGGGGCCAACGTCCTGACTTTC
>-|TRBV5-6|TRBJ1-5|-
CASSLGLNQPRHF
TGTGCCAGCAGCTTGGGACTCAATCAGCCCCGGCATTTT
>few|TRBV7-6|TRBJ1-4|-
CASSRGKTTNEKLFF
TGTGCCAGCAGCAGAGGGAAAACAACTAATGAAAAACTGTTTTTT
>many|TRBV14|TRBJ2-1|-
CASSQVFRYNEQFF
TGTGCCAGCAGCCAAGTATTTCGGTACAATGAGCAGTTCTTC
>few|TRBV6-2/TRBV6-3|TRBJ1-6|-
CASGNSSPLHF
TGTGCCAGCGGAAATTCTTCACCCCTCCACTTT